This paragraph covers one T cell receptor (beta chain) sequence. This specimen comes from a study of blood T cell repertoires in COVID-19. Study overall: Sites across the United States, Italy and Spain contributed samples from acute and convalescent COVID-19. Sample material is recorded as cDNA or gDNA derived from T cells, B-cell-depleted T cells, or PBMCs.

In the original workflow: Estimated nucleated cell counts came from reference gene primer amplification. Produced via immunoSEQ multiplex PCR; TCRdb's table is partial and in-frame only. For V, J and clone size, that table is used; D and trimming come from the DNA. This sample yields about 99,000 clones, of which roughly 84% are seen a single time; around 2% belongs to the top ten. V shed 4 bases and J shed 4 bases, with 15 bases lying between them. CDR3 size: 16 residues. The germline CDR1 and CDR2 sequences are KGHDR and SFDVKD. The material sequenced was peripheral blood. This receptor was identified in a man between 65 and 85 years old with active or convalescent COVID-19. The J gene is TRBJ2-2, the V gene TRBV24-1, with D perhaps TRBD1 (6 bases). CDR3 DNA: TGTGCCACCAGTGAGCCAGGGGCCGGGGTCACCGGGGAGCTGTTTTTT. It specifies CATSEPGAGVTGELFF.